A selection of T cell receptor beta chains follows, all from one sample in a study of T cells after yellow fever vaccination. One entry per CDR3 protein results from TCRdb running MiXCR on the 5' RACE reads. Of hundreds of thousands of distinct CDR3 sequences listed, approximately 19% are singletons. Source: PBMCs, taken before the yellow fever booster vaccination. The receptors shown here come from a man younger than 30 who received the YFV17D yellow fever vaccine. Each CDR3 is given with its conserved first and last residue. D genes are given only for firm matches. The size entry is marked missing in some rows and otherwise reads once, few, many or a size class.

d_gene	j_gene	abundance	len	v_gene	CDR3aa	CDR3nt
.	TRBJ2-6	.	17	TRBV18	CASSPQSGVTGANVLTF	TGTGCCAGCTCACCTCAAAGCGGAGTGACTGGGGCCAACGTCCTGACTTTC
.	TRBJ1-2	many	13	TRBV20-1	CSAPPGTDYGYTF	TGCAGTGCCCCTCCCGGGACCGACTATGGCTACACCTTC
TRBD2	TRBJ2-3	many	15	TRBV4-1	CASSQELTSQDTQYF	TGCGCCAGCAGCCAAGAATTGACTAGCCAGGATACGCAGTATTTT
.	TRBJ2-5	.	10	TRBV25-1	CASTGETHYF	TGTGCCAGCACGGGAGAGACCCATTACTTC
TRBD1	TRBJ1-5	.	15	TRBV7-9	CASSLAGQGNQPQHF	TGTGCCAGCAGCTTAGCGGGACAGGGCAATCAGCCCCAGCATTTT
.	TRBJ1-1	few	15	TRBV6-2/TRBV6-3	CASSPPWGYRTEAFF	TGTGCCAGCAGTCCCCCTTGGGGCTATCGTACTGAAGCTTTCTTT
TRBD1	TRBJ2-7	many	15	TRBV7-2	CASSLTGTGPYEQYF	TGTGCCAGCAGCTTAACCGGGACAGGGCCCTACGAGCAGTACTTC
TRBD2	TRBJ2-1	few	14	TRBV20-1	CSARGLAGINEQFF	TGCAGTGCTAGAGGTCTAGCGGGGATCAATGAGCAGTTCTTC
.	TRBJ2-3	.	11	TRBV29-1	CSVRTSDTQYF	TGCAGCGTCCGCACTTCGGATACGCAGTATTTT
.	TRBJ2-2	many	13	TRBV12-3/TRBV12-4	CASSLWDTGELFF	TGTGCCAGCAGTTTATGGGACACCGGGGAGCTGTTTTTT
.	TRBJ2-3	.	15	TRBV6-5	CASRDQWGETDTQYF	TGTGCCAGCAGGGACCAGTGGGGAGAGACAGATACGCAGTATTTT
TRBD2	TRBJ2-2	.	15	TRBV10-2	CASGPAGGRTGELFF	TGCGCCAGCGGGCCAGCGGGGGGGCGGACCGGGGAGCTGTTTTTT
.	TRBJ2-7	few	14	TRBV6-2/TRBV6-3	CASRDNQASYEQYF	TGTGCCAGCAGGGACAACCAGGCTTCCTACGAGCAGTACTTC
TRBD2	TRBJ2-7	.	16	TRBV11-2	CASSLKVGLAAYEQYF	TGTGCCAGCAGCTTAAAGGTAGGGCTAGCGGCCTACGAGCAGTACTTC
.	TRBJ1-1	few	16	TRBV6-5	CASSYGVQGWNTEAFF	TGTGCCAGCAGTTACGGCGTACAGGGATGGAACACTGAAGCTTTCTTT
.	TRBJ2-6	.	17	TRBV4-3	CASSRGQRTSGANVLTF	TGCGCCAGCAGCCGTGGACAGCGGACCTCTGGGGCCAACGTCCTGACTTTC
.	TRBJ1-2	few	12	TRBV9	CASSEMEYGYTF	TGTGCCAGCAGTGAAATGGAGTATGGCTACACCTTC
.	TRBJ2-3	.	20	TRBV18	CASSPRPGGLAVEVTDTQYF	TGTGCCAGCTCACCACGCCCCGGGGGCTTAGCCGTGGAAGTCACAGATACGCAGTATTTT
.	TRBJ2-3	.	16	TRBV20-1	CSARDLAGSSTDTQYF	TGCAGTGCTAGAGATCTGGCGGGGTCTAGCACAGATACGCAGTATTTT
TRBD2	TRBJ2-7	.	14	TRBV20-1	CSVWPLAGPYEQYF	TGCAGTGTCTGGCCACTAGCGGGACCCTACGAGCAGTACTTC
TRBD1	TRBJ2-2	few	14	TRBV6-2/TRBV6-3	CASSNRGHTGELFF	TGTGCCAGCAGTAACAGGGGACACACCGGGGAGCTGTTTTTT
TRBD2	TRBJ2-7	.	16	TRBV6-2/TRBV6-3	CASSYGTSGGAYEQYF	TGTGCCAGCAGTTACGGGACTAGCGGGGGGGCCTACGAGCAGTACTTC
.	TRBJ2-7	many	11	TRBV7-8	CASSASYEQYF	TGTGCCAGCAGCGCGTCCTACGAGCAGTACTTC
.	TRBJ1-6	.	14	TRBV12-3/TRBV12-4	CASSFREGNSPLHF	TGTGCCAGCAGTTTTAGGGAGGGAAATTCACCCCTCCACTTT
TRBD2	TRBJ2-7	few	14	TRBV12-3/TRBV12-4	CASGLAGGRYEQYF	TGTGCCAGCGGGCTAGCGGGGGGACGCTACGAGCAGTACTTC
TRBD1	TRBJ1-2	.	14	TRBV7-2	CASSPPDRVGGYTF	TGTGCCAGCAGCCCACCGGACAGGGTGGGTGGCTACACCTTC
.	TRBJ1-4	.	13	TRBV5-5	CASSSRGSGKLFF	TGTGCCAGCAGCTCTCGGGGCAGTGGAAAACTGTTTTTT
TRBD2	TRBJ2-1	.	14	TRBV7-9	CASSPVGLFNEQFF	TGTGCCAGCAGCCCGGTGGGACTATTCAATGAGCAGTTCTTC
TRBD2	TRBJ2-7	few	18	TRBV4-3	CASSRSLAGGQNSYEQYF	TGCGCCAGCAGCCGTTCACTAGCGGGGGGGCAGAATAGCTACGAGCAGTACTTC
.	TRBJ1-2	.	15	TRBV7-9	CASSRTDGEGYGYTF	TGTGCCAGCAGCCGTACGGACGGGGAAGGTTATGGCTACACCTTC
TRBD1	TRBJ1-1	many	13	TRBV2	CASSGQGGTEAFF	TGTGCCAGCAGCGGACAGGGAGGCACTGAAGCTTTCTTT
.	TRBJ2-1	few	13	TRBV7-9	CASRSTAHNEQFF	TGTGCCAGCAGATCGACAGCCCACAATGAGCAGTTCTTC
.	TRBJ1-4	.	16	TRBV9	CASSRGGFATNEKLFF	TGTGCCAGCAGCCGAGGAGGGTTTGCAACTAATGAAAAACTGTTTTTT
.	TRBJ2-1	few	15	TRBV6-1	CASSEGLQSYNEQFF	TGTGCCAGCAGTGAAGGGTTACAATCCTACAATGAGCAGTTCTTC
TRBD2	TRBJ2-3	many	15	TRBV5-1	CASSWDYSSTDTQYF	TGCGCCAGCAGCTGGGACTACTCTAGCACAGATACGCAGTATTTT
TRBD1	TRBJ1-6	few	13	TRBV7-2	CASRRQGGSPLHF	TGTGCCAGCAGGAGACAGGGTGGTTCACCCCTCCACTTT
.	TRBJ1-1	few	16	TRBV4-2	CASSQVGRQRVTEAFF	TGTGCCAGCAGCCAAGTCGGGCGCCAAAGGGTCACTGAAGCTTTCTTT
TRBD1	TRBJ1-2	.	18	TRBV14	CASSPPLDVGQHRGGYTF	TGTGCCAGCAGCCCACCCCTGGACGTGGGACAGCATCGGGGTGGCTACACCTTC
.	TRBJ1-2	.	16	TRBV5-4	CASSFFGGTFNYGYTF	TGTGCCAGCAGCTTTTTCGGAGGGACATTCAACTATGGCTACACCTTC
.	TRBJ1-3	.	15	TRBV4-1	CASSQGTYSGNTIYF	TGCGCCAGCAGCCAAGGGACTTACTCTGGAAACACCATATATTTT
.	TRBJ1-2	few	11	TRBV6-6	CASLTVRGYTF	TGTGCCAGCTTGACAGTGCGGGGCTACACCTTC
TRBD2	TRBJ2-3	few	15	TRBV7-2	CASSPYRTSGDTQYF	TGTGCCAGCAGCCCGTACCGAACTAGCGGGGATACGCAGTATTTT
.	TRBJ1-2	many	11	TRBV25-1	CASSGDWGYTF	TGTGCCAGCAGTGGCGATTGGGGCTACACCTTC
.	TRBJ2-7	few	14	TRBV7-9	CASSPRGPAYEQYF	TGTGCCAGCAGCCCCAGGGGACCTGCCTACGAGCAGTACTTC
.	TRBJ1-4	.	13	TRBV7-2	CASSSWFGGKLFF	TGTGCCAGCAGCTCGTGGTTTGGGGGAAAACTGTTTTTT
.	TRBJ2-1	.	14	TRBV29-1	CSVETIRSYNEQFF	TGCAGCGTTGAAACGATTAGGTCCTACAATGAGCAGTTCTTC